Listed here are 9 T cell receptor beta chains from one sample, sequenced in a study of shared clonotypes between healthy human individuals. Produced via immunoSEQ multiplex PCR; TCRdb's table is partial and in-frame only. Among about 2.4 million clones, approximately 94% were seen once, and the ten largest hold approximately 0.37%. Sequencing was done on a sample of naive CD4+ T cells from PBMCs. Subset given: CD45RA+ positively selected. Every receptor here comes from a man younger than 30 in good health. Some clones in this sample may be carry-over from other donors' samples.

The genes are TRBV30 and TRBJ1-2; 10 positions match TRBD1. Germline lookup yields CDR1 GTSNPN and CDR2 SVGIG (reference sequence). This CDR3 comprises 18 residues. V shed 3 bases, J shed 8 bases, and the junction held 21 bases outside the gene matches. Here the CDR3 reads CAWSHRDRGLPPYGGYTF. As DNA, the CDR3 is TGTGCCTGGAGCCACCGGGACAGGGGCCTTCCACCCTATGGCGGCTACACCTTC.

This clone was counted a single time. This chain links TRBV2 with TRBJ2-1; unclear D gene. Trimming left V 7 bases short and J 4 bases short, with 14 bases between. CDR3 length: 14 residues. Germline lookup yields CDR1 SNHLY and CDR2 FYNNEI. As DNA, the CDR3 is TGTGCCAGCATGATTTCTAGTGCGTACAATGAGCAGTTCTTC. It is translated as CASMISSAYNEQFF. Combining the CDR3 with reference TRBV2 and TRBJ2-1 gives the whole variable domain EPEVTQTPSHQVTQMGQEVILRCVPISNHLYFYWYRQILGQKVEFLVSFYNNEISEKSEIFDDQFSVERPDGSNFTLKIRSTKLEDSAMYFCASMISSAYNEQFFGPGTRLTVL.

In regard to this clone: Other DNA sequences in the sample encode the same CDR3. The rearrangement uses TRBV14 and TRBJ2-5; possible D gene TRBD2, 6 bases. The germline V gene has CDR1 SGHDN and CDR2 FVKESK. The CDR3 totals 13 residues. V lost 1 base and J 4 bases, leaving 7 bases between the germline ends. This CDR3 is CASSQGLGETQYF. CDR3 DNA sequence: TGTGCCAGCAGCCAAGGACTAGGAGAGACCCAGTACTTC.

The chain uses TRBV11-2 and TRBJ1-2; a possible D gene is TRBD1 (5 bases). Germline V lookup: CDR1 SGHAT, CDR2 FQNNGV. The ends were cut back, 1 base at V and 4 bases at J, with 22 bases in the middle. This CDR3 is 18 amino acids long. The CDR3 loop reads CASSLVEGPLGSGYGYTF. CDR3 nucleotide sequence: TGTGCCAGCAGCTTAGTAGAGGGGCCGCTCGGGTCTGGCTATGGCTACACCTTC.

The genes are TRBV28 and TRBJ2-1; 9 nucleotides agree with TRBD2. The junction had 2 bases not matched to a gene; V was cut back by 3 bases and J by 11 bases. The germline V gene has CDR1 MDHEN and CDR2 SYDVKM. This CDR3 is built from 12 residues. Written as DNA, the CDR3 is TGTGCCAGCAGTTTGACTAGCGGTAAGCAGTTCTTC. Protein sequence: CASSLTSGKQFF.

The chain employs TRBV20-1 and TRBJ1-5, with unresolved D. The germline gives CDR1 DFQATT, CDR2 SNEGSKA (reference sequence). The CDR3 is 11 residues long. The ends were cut back, 6 bases at V and 5 bases at J, with 8 bases in the middle. The CDR3 coding sequence is TGCAGTGCCGGCGGGTATCAGCCCCAGCATTTT. Translating gives CSAGGYQPQHF.

This rearrangement joins TRBV28 to TRBJ1-2; D uncertain. CDR3 length: 14 amino acids. Germline CDR1 reads MDHEN; CDR2 reads SYDVKM. V lost 5 bases, J lost 5 bases, and 15 bases lay in between. The CDR3 spells CASSIDGSLYGYTF. Written as DNA, the CDR3 is TGTGCCAGCAGTATTGACGGAAGTCTATATGGCTACACCTTC.

The chain employs TRBV27 and TRBJ2-1; 8 positions match TRBD2. Per germline, CDR1 MNHEY and CDR2 SMNVEV (reference sequence). V lost 2 bases, J lost 9 bases, and 6 bases stayed unmatched. The CDR3 contains 14 residues. The CDR3 here is CASSLAGGWSEQFF. The DNA of the CDR3 is TGTGCCAGCAGTTTAGCGGGAGGTTGGAGTGAGCAGTTCTTC.

The CDR3: CASSPDRVIDTQYF. CDR3 in DNA: TGTGCCAGCAGTCCGGACAGGGTAATAGATACGCAGTATTTT. The chain recombines TRBV28 with TRBJ2-3; 8 nucleotides align to TRBD1. The germline gives CDR1 MDHEN, CDR2 SYDVKM. Trimming at V came to 5 bases and at J to 5 bases, leaving 6 bases not matched to a gene. The CDR3 is 14 amino acids.